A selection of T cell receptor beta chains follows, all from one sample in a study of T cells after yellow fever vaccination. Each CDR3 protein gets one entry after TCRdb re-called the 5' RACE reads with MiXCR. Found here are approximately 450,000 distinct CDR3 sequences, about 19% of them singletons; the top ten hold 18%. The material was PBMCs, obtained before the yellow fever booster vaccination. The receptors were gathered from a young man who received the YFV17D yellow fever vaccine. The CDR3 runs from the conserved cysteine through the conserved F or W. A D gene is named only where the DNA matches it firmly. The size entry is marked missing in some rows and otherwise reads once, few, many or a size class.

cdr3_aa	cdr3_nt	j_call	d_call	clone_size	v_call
CASSIQEIQYF	TGTGCCAGCAGCATACAAGAGATCCAGTACTTC	TRBJ2-5	-	-	TRBV6-5
CASRIDYTLENEQFF	TGTGCCAGCAGGATAGACTACACTTTGGAAAATGAGCAGTTCTTC	TRBJ2-1	-	few	TRBV12-3/TRBV12-4
CASSPRTDRGTQYF	TGTGCCAGCAGCCCCCGTACGGACCGTGGGACCCAGTACTTC	TRBJ2-5	-	-	TRBV7-2
CASSLGHDSYNEQFF	TGCGCCAGCAGCTTAGGACACGACTCCTACAATGAGCAGTTCTTC	TRBJ2-1	-	-	TRBV5-1
CASNQLPDGQPQHF	TGTGCCAGCAACCAATTGCCGGATGGTCAGCCCCAGCATTTT	TRBJ1-5	-	-	TRBV6-1
CSAMEMNTEAFF	TGCAGTGCTATGGAGATGAACACTGAAGCTTTCTTT	TRBJ1-1	-	few	TRBV20-1
CASSTGGQPQHF	TGTGCCAGCAGCACGGGGGGGCAGCCCCAGCATTTT	TRBJ1-5	-	few	TRBV12-3/TRBV12-4
CSASGHSYNEQFF	TGCAGTGCTAGCGGGCACTCCTACAATGAGCAGTTCTTC	TRBJ2-1	-	-	TRBV20-1
CASSPRSAHTGELFF	TGTGCCAGCTCACCGCGCAGTGCCCACACCGGGGAGCTGTTTTTT	TRBJ2-2	-	few	TRBV18
CASGETQGDTGELFF	TGTGCCAGCGGAGAAACCCAAGGGGACACCGGGGAGCTGTTTTTT	TRBJ2-2	-	-	TRBV12-3/TRBV12-4
CSARDKGPGPHAQYF	TGCAGTGCTAGAGATAAAGGCCCCGGCCCCCATGCGCAGTATTTT	TRBJ2-3	-	few	TRBV20-1
CASSLSDGRETQYF	TGTGCCAGCAGCCTTTCTGACGGGAGAGAGACCCAGTACTTC	TRBJ2-5	-	-	TRBV7-9
CASRLGRGADTQYF	TGTGCCAGTAGACTGGGCAGGGGGGCAGATACGCAGTATTTT	TRBJ2-3	-	-	TRBV19
CASSVYPSDTQYF	TGTGCCAGCAGCGTATACCCCTCAGATACGCAGTATTTT	TRBJ2-3	-	-	TRBV9
CASSGYRGGTYNEQFF	TGTGCCAGCAGCGGGTACAGGGGTGGCACCTACAATGAGCAGTTCTTC	TRBJ2-1	TRBD1	-	TRBV9
CASSLETSGDEQFF	TGTGCCAGCAGCCTTGAGACTAGTGGGGATGAGCAGTTCTTC	TRBJ2-1	-	-	TRBV3-1